The 14 T cell receptor beta chains below come from one sample, sequenced in a study of blood T cell repertoires in COVID-19. Assay: immunoSEQ multiplex PCR; the TCRdb copy retains only in-frame clones and omits some. The sample includes about 110,000 clones, roughly 88% of them seen just once. The sample taken for sequencing was peripheral blood. The receptors stem from a woman aged 70 to 79 who had recovered from COVID-19.

J is TRBJ1-1 and V is TRBV18; possible D gene TRBD1, 5 bases. Per germline, CDR1 KGHSH and CDR2 LQKENI. Trimming cost V 2 bases and J 1 base, with 17 bases left between them. This CDR3 comprises 17 residues. Written as DNA, the CDR3 is TGTGCCAGCTCACCAGGTCGGGGACTACTAGCGAACACTGAAGCTTTCTTT. Residues: CASSPGRGLLANTEAFF.

The DNA of the CDR3 is TGTGCCAGCAGTGACCAGGTGAACTATGGCTACACCTTC. The encoded protein is CASSDQVNYGYTF. This chain uses TRBV2 with TRBJ1-2; D gene unclear. The ends were cut back, 3 bases at V and 2 bases at J, with 7 bases in the middle. The CDR3 covers 13 residues. Germline CDR1 reads SNHLY; CDR2 reads FYNNEI.

This sequence joins TRBV5-1 and TRBJ2-3; 8 nucleotides line up with TRBD1. The CDR3 is 16 amino acids. Trimming cost V 0 bases and J 6 bases; bases outside gene matches: 9. Per the germline V gene, CDR1 is SGHRS and CDR2 is YFSETQ. CDR3 protein: CASSLASGGARDTQYF. CDR3 nucleotide sequence: TGCGCCAGCAGCTTGGCGTCAGGGGGCGCCCGGGATACGCAGTATTTT.

This chain connects TRBV5-4 to TRBJ2-4, with TRBD1 as a possible D gene (5 bases). The length of the CDR3 is 14 residues. V dropped 2 bases and J dropped 1 base, with 7 bases sitting between them. Germline values: CDR1 SGHNT, CDR2 YYREEE (reference sequence). Here the CDR3 DNA reads TGTGCCAGCAGCTTAGCAGGGGCCAAAAACATTCAGTACTTC. It is translated as CASSLAGAKNIQYF.

In this sample, this clone turned up a few times. V is TRBV7-8 and J is TRBJ2-3; 7 bases align to TRBD2. Trimming at V came to 5 bases and at J to 0 bases, leaving 8 bases not matched to a gene. The CDR3 contains 16 residues. CDR1 SGHVS and CDR2 FQNEAQ come from the germline V gene. The CDR3 coding sequence is TGTGCCAGCAGCCGAGTCGCGGGAGCTAGCACAGATACGCAGTATTTT. Its protein product is CASSRVAGASTDTQYF. Full variable domain (missing parts from reference TRBV7-8 and TRBJ2-3): GAGVSQSPRYKVAKRGQDVALRCDPISGHVSLFWYQQALGQGPEFLTYFQNEAQLDKSGLPSDRFFAERPEGSVSTLKIQRTQQEDSAVYLCASSRVAGASTDTQYFGPGTRLTVL.

The V call is TRBV5-1, the J call TRBJ1-4, with unresolved D. The CDR3 totals 14 residues. Germline V lookup: CDR1 SGHRS, CDR2 YFSETQ. Trimming took 5 bases from V and 2 from J, leaving 10 bases between them. CDR3 sequence: CASRRVLTNEKLFF. As DNA, the CDR3 is TGCGCCAGCAGGAGAGTCTTGACTAATGAAAAACTGTTTTTT.

This clone was seen a handful of times. This sequence joins TRBV7-8 and TRBJ2-1; 8 bases line up with TRBD1. The V segment lost 7 bases and the J segment 2 bases; nucleotides outside the gene matches: 7. The germline V gene has CDR1 SGHVS and CDR2 FQNEAQ. The CDR3 is 15 residues long. CDR3 nucleotide sequence: TGTGCCAGCACCCAGCACAGGGGGACCTACAATGAGCAGTTCTTC. Amino acids: CASTQHRGTYNEQFF.

The genes are TRBV7-2 and TRBJ2-5; tentatively, D is TRBD1 (7 bases). The germline CDR1 and CDR2 sequences are SGHTA and FQGNSA. The V gene lost 7 bases and the J gene lost 5 bases, with 17 bases spanning the gap. CDR3 length: 14 residues. This CDR3 is CASTPGGIGETQYF. The CDR3 DNA is TGTGCCAGCACCCCAGGGGGGATAGGGGAGACCCAGTACTTC. The variable domain in full, completed from reference TRBV7-2 and TRBJ2-5, reads GAGVSQSPSNKVTEKGKDVELRCDPISGHTALYWYRQSLGQGLEFLIYFQGNSAPDKSGLPSDRFSAERTGGSVSTLTIQRTQQEDSAVYLCASTPGGIGETQYFGPGTRLLVL.

This rearrangement joins TRBV2 to TRBJ2-5; D is possibly TRBD2 (6 bases). V lost 4 bases to trimming and J lost 5 bases, with 11 bases between them. The CDR3 is made up of 13 amino acids. Germline CDR1 reads SNHLY; CDR2 reads FYNNEI. The CDR3 sequence: CASSAEGRETQYF. The CDR3 coding sequence is TGTGCCAGCAGTGCGGAGGGACGGGAGACCCAGTACTTC.

This clone has only a few counts. V usage is TRBV7-9 and J usage is TRBJ1-1, with 8 bases identical to TRBD1. The CDR3 is 15 amino acids. The junction had 9 bases not matched to a gene; V was cut back by 4 bases and J by 5 bases. Per germline, CDR1 SEHNR and CDR2 FQNEAQ (reference sequence). CDR3 amino acids: CASSWAQGARTEAFF. CDR3 nucleotides: TGTGCCAGCAGCTGGGCCCAGGGGGCGCGGACTGAAGCTTTCTTT.

The V gene is TRBV7-2, the J gene TRBJ1-6; 9 bases map to TRBD1. V gave up 4 bases and J gave up 7 bases; unmatched junction bases: 5. There are 15 residues in the CDR3. Germline CDR1 and CDR2: SGHTA and FQGNSA. The CDR3 sequence: CASSWDRVANSPLHF. CDR3 nucleotide sequence: TGTGCCAGCAGCTGGGACAGGGTGGCAAATTCACCCCTCCACTTT.

J is TRBJ2-7 and V is TRBV6-2 or TRBV6-3; tentatively, D is TRBD2 (5 bases). Germline lookup yields CDR1 MNHEY and CDR2 SVGEGT. CDR3 length: 11 amino acids. V was cut by 2 bases and J by 11 bases, with 10 bases left in between. CDR3 DNA sequence: TGTGCCAGCAGTTACGGATCGAGGGAGTACTTC. It yields the protein CASSYGSREYF.

The CDR3 bases are TGTGCCAGCAGTGGTGGGGGGTGGAACACTGAAGCTTTCTTT. Translated: CASSGGGWNTEAFF. V gene TRBV2 combines with J gene TRBJ1-1; D perhaps matches TRBD1 (5 bases). V dropped 4 bases and J dropped 1 base, with 10 bases sitting between them. The CDR3 totals 14 residues. Germline lookup yields CDR1 SNHLY and CDR2 FYNNEI.

This clone was counted between two and nine times. Relative to the germline gene, one junction end is altered; a read error may explain this. V gene TRBV7-7 combines with J gene TRBJ2-2, with 7 nucleotides matching TRBD1. This CDR3 is 16 amino acids long. Germline assignment: CDR1 SSHAT and CDR2 FNYEAQ (reference sequence). The CDR3, as DNA: TGTGCTAGCAGCAAACAAACAGGGGAGAACACCGGGGAGCTGTTTTTT. It yields the protein CASSKQTGENTGELFF.